The sample holds many counts of the clone carrying this T cell receptor (beta chain). The antigen remains undetermined. A modified ARM-PCR protocol with three rounds of nested PCR amplified TCRbeta. TCRdb fed the multiplex PCR reads into MiXCR, producing one record per CDR3 protein. The table shows about 100,000 distinct CDR3 sequences, with 65% occurring only once. No cell sorting was done before RNA was extracted from the tissue. More than 3 cm separated this lung sample from the edge of the tumor. Chemotherapy-naive patients with new lung cancer underwent thoracic surgery in China, August–November 2014. This entry is derived from a study of tumor and adjacent non-tumor tissue in lung cancer. Whole-study findings and limits: TCR diversity was significantly greater in tumor than normal lung tissue.

Specimen: distant non-tumor lung tissue. This receptor was obtained from a man aged 25-45 years with non-small cell lung cancer.

CDR3 sequence: CASSQGADTQYF. The CDR3 bases are TGCGCCAGCAGCCAAGGTGCAGATACGCAGTATTTT. The chain employs TRBV4-1 and TRBJ2-3; the D is unclear. The CDR3 totals 12 residues. Trimming stripped 1 base from V and 4 bases from J, with 3 bases between. Germline V gene sequence: CDR1 MGHRA, CDR2 YSYEKL.